This paragraph reports one T cell receptor beta chain. No antigen is known for it. No quality values exist for individual bases; no much larger clone is one base distant. The entry originates in a study of T cell responses to AZD1222 COVID-19 vaccine (dated by TCRdb to the early 2020s). Study-level background: AZD1222 recipients whose second dose came at about 4 weeks and those whose second dose came at about 12 weeks were combined into one group, since spike-specific TCR depth and breadth did not differ between the two schedules. A total of approximately 240 trial participants underwent TCR sequencing, of whom 207 had received two doses of AZD1222 and some 25 had received two doses of the MenACWY control vaccine. Trial participants were enrolled into age subgroups of 18-55, 56-69 and 70-plus years, which contained roughly 140, 27 and 60 TCR-sequenced participants, respectively. The paper as a whole reports these results and caveats: In the small 56-69-year group, the increase in depth fell short of significance, most likely because of low power. After two AZD1222 doses, spike-specific TCR breadth and depth were significantly higher than at day 0 and than in MenACWY recipients. Because no day 14 peak-response samples were available, repertoires were characterized only after the peak T cell response. Reportedly, close to half of the unique spike-specific TCRs recognized epitopes lying outside the regions that are mutated in the B.1.351 and B.1.1.7 variants. Vaccine-associated CD4 TCRs spanned the whole spike protein, with dominant responses in regions 160-218 and 743-854. Most participants were white British and females outnumbered males, and the authors suggested that clonal diversity may have been underestimated. Conclusions about previously exposed vaccinees are limited, since just five or six AZD1222 recipients were seropositive for SARS-CoV-2 at baseline.

The CDR3 regions of human TCRbeta chains were analyzed by immunosequencing. Per the original workflow: Repertoire TCRs were checked for matches against a reference library of SARS-CoV-2-specific TCRs that had been generated using the MIRA antigen-specificity platform. Breadth was defined as the fraction of unique TCRs that were SARS-CoV-2-associated, and depth was defined as the fraction of total T cells that were SARS-CoV-2-associated. Using the MIRA data, each spike-specific TCR was assigned both to the spike region to which the TCR was reactive and to a CD4 or CD8 class. Log10-transformed breadth and depth values were compared by one-way ANOVA with Sidak's multiple comparisons tests. TCRdb took over this immuneACCESS table, retaining in-frame rearrangements with V and J assigned. Such tables are incomplete; in checked studies, under half of the missing clones stem from an unresolved V gene, and the remainder is unexplained. The D gene and trimming were derived from the DNA, and the V and J assignments and clone size from that table. This sample holds under 150,000 clones; 80% to 95% were observed only once. Of the sample, approximately 3.1% falls within the top ten clones.

Read against the paper, the sample's time point label means: baseline before first vaccination. The vaccinee samples were drawn from two UK trials, COV001 and COV002, one of which was a single-blind randomized controlled phase 2/3 trial testing AZD1222 (ChAdOx1 nCoV-19) in healthy adults. For TCRbeta chain sequencing, PBMC samples were collected from trial participants at day 0 and at day 28 after the second dose. The CDR3 starts with the cysteine, ends with the phenylalanine, and has 11 residues. Just the 33-base CDR3 DNA is kept, in frame starting at base 1. CDR1 and CDR2 (SGHDT, YYEEEE) derive from the germline V gene. Trimming at the junction amounts to 3 bases on V and 7 bases on J, and the germline ends lie 7 bases apart.

Sequenced material: peripheral blood, taken on day 0 of AZD1222 vaccination. This TCR derives from an adult in good health. The receptor chain draws on TRBV5-6 and TRBJ1-1; confidence is insufficient to name the D gene. The DNA reads TGTGCCAGCAGCTCGACCGTTGAAGCTTTCTTT. It specifies CASSSTVEAFF.